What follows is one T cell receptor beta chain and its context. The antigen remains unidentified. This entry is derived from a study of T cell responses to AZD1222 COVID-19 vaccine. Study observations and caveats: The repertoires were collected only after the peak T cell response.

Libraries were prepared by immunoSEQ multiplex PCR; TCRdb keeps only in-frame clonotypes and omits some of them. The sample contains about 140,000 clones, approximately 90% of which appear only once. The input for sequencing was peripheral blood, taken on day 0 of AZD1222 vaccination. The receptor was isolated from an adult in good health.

The CDR3: CASSLAGRRPSEQYF. For the CDR3, the DNA is TGTGCCAGCAGCTTAGCCGGACGGCGCCCCTCGGAGCAGTACTTC. V and J are TRBV7-9 and TRBJ2-7; no clear D. The germline gives CDR1 SEHNR, CDR2 FQNEAQ (reference sequence). The CDR3 covers 15 residues. V was cut by 0 bases and J by 7 bases, with 16 bases left in between.